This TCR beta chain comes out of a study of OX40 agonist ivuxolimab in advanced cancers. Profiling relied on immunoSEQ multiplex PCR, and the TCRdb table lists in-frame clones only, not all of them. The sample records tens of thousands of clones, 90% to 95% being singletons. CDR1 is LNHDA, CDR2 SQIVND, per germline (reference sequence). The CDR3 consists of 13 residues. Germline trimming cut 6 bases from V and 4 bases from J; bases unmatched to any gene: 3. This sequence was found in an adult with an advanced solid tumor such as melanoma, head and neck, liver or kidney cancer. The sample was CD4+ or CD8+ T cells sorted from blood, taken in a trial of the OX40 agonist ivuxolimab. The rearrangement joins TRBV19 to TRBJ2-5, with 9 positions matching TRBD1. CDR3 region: CASRDRGGETQYF. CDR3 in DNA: TGTGCCAGTAGGGACAGGGGCGGAGAGACCCAGTACTTC.